This is a list of T cell receptor beta chains from one sample in a study of regulatory T cells in long-lasting Graves disease. TCRdb fed the multiplex PCR reads into MiXCR, producing one record per CDR3 protein. The profile shows roughly 380,000 distinct CDR3 sequences, 15% to 18% of them singletons. Sequencing was performed on peripheral blood mononuclear cells (PBMCs), taken at new diagnosis, from a patient treated with antithyroid drugs. The origin of the receptors is a female donor with Graves disease. Each CDR3 is given with its conserved first and last residue. The order of the fields is D gene, J gene, V gene, clone size, CDR3 protein, CDR3 DNA. A D gene is named only where the DNA matches it firmly. Clone size is not always given. Where it is, it says once, few, many or a class for expanded clones.

NA | TRBJ1-5 | TRBV7-2 | many | CASRGYGQPQHF | TGTGCCAGCAGAGGGTACGGGCAGCCCCAGCATTTT
NA | TRBJ2-5 | TRBV28 | many | CASSTTRDGQETQYF | TGTGCCAGCAGTACTACACGCGACGGTCAAGAGACCCAGTACTTC
TRBD2 | TRBJ2-5 | TRBV20-1 | NA | CSARIQKGLAETARRGTQYF | TGCAGTGCTAGAATCCAAAAGGGACTAGCGGAAACTGCCCGAAGAGGGACCCAGTACTTC
TRBD2 | TRBJ2-1 | TRBV5-4 | NA | CASSLPTSGGYNEQFF | TGTGCCAGCAGCTTGCCGACTAGCGGGGGTTACAATGAGCAGTTCTTC
NA | TRBJ1-4 | TRBV20-1 | many | CSAKTPGAEEKLFF | TGCAGTGCTAAAACGCCCGGGGCTGAGGAAAAACTGTTTTTT
NA | TRBJ2-1 | TRBV25-1 | many | CASSDQDGAANEQFF | TGTGCCAGCAGTGATCAGGACGGCGCCGCCAATGAGCAGTTCTTC
NA | TRBJ2-2 | TRBV19 | NA | CASSIVAAPGELFF | TGTGCCAGTAGTATAGTGGCAGCCCCCGGGGAGCTGTTTTTT
NA | TRBJ2-6 | TRBV20-1 | NA | CSARRSGRDFSSGANVLTF | TGCAGTGCTAGACGTTCCGGCAGGGATTTTTCTTCTGGGGCCAACGTCCTGACTTTC
NA | TRBJ2-5 | TRBV15 | few | CATSIIPTGETQYF | TGTGCCACCAGCATCATTCCCACGGGGGAGACCCAGTACTTC
NA | TRBJ1-1 | TRBV7-9 | few | CASSRIRDAQHGTEAFF | TGTGCCAGCAGCCGGATACGGGACGCTCAGCACGGGACTGAAGCTTTCTTT
TRBD1 | TRBJ2-7 | TRBV28 | many | CASSLFGDRGTYEQYF | TGTGCCAGCAGTTTATTTGGGGACAGGGGGACCTACGAGCAGTACTTC